This is a list of T cell receptor beta chains from one sample in a study of T cell repertoires in cytomegalovirus infection. TCRdb re-called the reads with MiXCR, one entry per CDR3 protein. The sample lists about half a million distinct CDR3 sequences, roughly a third occurring once. These receptors have no identified antigens. The material was cultured PBMCs, obtained from culture after CMV antigen stimulation. These receptor sequences come from a human donor in good health (CMV status not recorded). Some clones in this sample may be carry-over from other donors' samples. CDR3s include the opening cysteine and the closing phenylalanine or tryptophan. Each record gives: CDR3 protein, J gene, V gene.

CASSDQLAGLYNEQFF TRBJ2-1 TRBV6-1
CASSIGTSGYEQYF TRBJ2-7 TRBV19
CASSQGQEAAEQYF TRBJ2-7 TRBV5-6
CASRSVGMLGEQYF TRBJ2-7 TRBV6-2/TRBV6-3
CASSLRRAGVNEQFF TRBJ2-1 TRBV7-2
CASSLRATGVGTEAFF TRBJ1-1 TRBV7-8
CATSRDRGSGYTF TRBJ1-2 TRBV15
CASSISGANTEAFF TRBJ1-1 TRBV19
CASSLPAGLGGANVLTF TRBJ2-6 TRBV7-9
CSARTRDTEAFF TRBJ1-1 TRBV20-1
CASSGSDRGKRGEAFF TRBJ1-1 TRBV7-9
CASSQDIRWTNEKLFF TRBJ1-4 TRBV4-3
CASSLGQGAVTEAFF TRBJ1-1 TRBV5-8
CASSSPTQGTSSQPQHF TRBJ1-5 TRBV28
CAWSRSSGYYEQYF TRBJ2-7 TRBV30
CASSLTGPNTGELFF TRBJ2-2 TRBV7-3
CASTPMGGSTDEQFF TRBJ2-1 TRBV6-5
CASSQGWASLQDTQYF TRBJ2-3 TRBV7-2
CASSPRLAGATDTQYF TRBJ2-3 TRBV7-2
CASSIDRIRGNQPQHF TRBJ1-5 TRBV7-2
CASSFLPYQPQHF TRBJ1-5 TRBV27
CASSLGTGVYGYTF TRBJ1-2 TRBV5-4
CASSSPLGAGLDEQYF TRBJ2-7 TRBV12-3/TRBV12-4
CASSPLAGEETQYF TRBJ2-5 TRBV28
CASSRGTSGKFYEQYF TRBJ2-7 TRBV9
CASSLLVIGELFF TRBJ2-2 TRBV5-1
CSASVSGGEETQYF TRBJ2-5 TRBV20-1
CASILTGGFLEAFF TRBJ1-1 TRBV12-3/TRBV12-4
CASAGSGWGEVDGYTF TRBJ1-2 TRBV12-5
CASSLQQSSYNEQFF TRBJ2-1 TRBV7-2
CSASRGASVGGELFF TRBJ2-2 TRBV20-1
CASSMLAGDEQYF TRBJ2-7 TRBV19
CSARGGGRGGTEAFF TRBJ1-1 TRBV20-1
CASSLKTRAYYGYTF TRBJ1-2 TRBV7-9
CASSSSSGMQETQYF TRBJ2-5 TRBV7-2
CASKGGTGDGGGYTF TRBJ1-2 TRBV28
CASSYSERKLFF TRBJ1-4 TRBV6-2/TRBV6-3
CASSSSGLATQYF TRBJ2-5 TRBV7-2
CASGITGGGPGTDTQYF TRBJ2-3 TRBV23-1
CASSIGLAGGAGGEQFF TRBJ2-1 TRBV5-4
CSARDYGSKNSPLHF TRBJ1-6 TRBV20-1
CASSYGAANEKLFF TRBJ1-4 TRBV6-6
CASSPTPTSGRDLTQYF TRBJ2-5 TRBV27
CASSRDRANSPLHF TRBJ1-6 TRBV5-8
CASSYLYLGEQYF TRBJ2-7 TRBV6-2/TRBV6-3
CASSSTNMNTEAFF TRBJ1-1 TRBV27
CASSLTGQGSAFF TRBJ1-1 TRBV7-4
CASSHAGGPYTF TRBJ1-2 TRBV4-3
CAISESPGLAGANTGELFF TRBJ2-2 TRBV10-3
CASSLLGLPTDTQYF TRBJ2-3 TRBV27
CASIRTGHYSNQPQHF TRBJ1-5 TRBV19
CAISPGLDSYNEQFF TRBJ2-1 TRBV10-3
CASSLDRDYQYF TRBJ2-5 TRBV11-2
CASSPGTQDEKLFF TRBJ1-4 TRBV28
CASSPTGTGAQPQHF TRBJ1-5 TRBV12-3/TRBV12-4
CASQPGQGRQPQHF TRBJ1-5 TRBV27